This is a list of T cell receptor beta chains from one sample in a study of shared clonotypes between healthy human individuals. The table came from immunoSEQ multiplex PCR; TCRdb's copy has only in-frame clones and leaves some out. Among 1.6 million or so clones, approximately 98.5% were seen once, and the ten largest hold over 0.3%. What was sequenced was naive CD4+ T cells sorted from blood. Every receptor here comes from a man aged 30-40 years in good health. CDR3s leave out the opening cysteine and the closing phenylalanine or tryptophan. Clone size is not always given. Where it is, it says once, few, many or a class for expanded clones.

clone_size j_call v_call cdr3_aa
. TRBJ1-2 TRBV15 ATSRDRSFGYT
. TRBJ2-2 TRBV5-1 ASSFRFASGRASGELF
. TRBJ2-7 TRBV5-1 ASSTSPGTGTYEQY
once TRBJ1-2 TRBV4-3 ASSQGPAGVEDLWGYT
. TRBJ2-1 TRBV9 ASSRLAGEVYNEQF
. TRBJ2-7 TRBV5-1 ASSGTSGTYEQY
once TRBJ2-5 TRBV5-5 ASSPGLWGAQY
. TRBJ1-4 TRBV15 ATSRAPGTGDEKLF
. TRBJ2-2 TRBV18 ASSPAGGQNTGELF
. TRBJ2-4 TRBV27 ASSLSGRTSGRFKNIQY
. TRBJ2-2 TRBV28 ASSPGLAGYTGELF
. TRBJ2-7 TRBV28 ASRAGQGSYEQY
. TRBJ2-2 TRBV7-6 ASSLVGLAGGPPGELF
. TRBJ1-4 TRBV6-5 ASSRSRGEKLF
. TRBJ1-1 TRBV18 ASSPTTGDTEAF
. TRBJ2-7 TRBV7-2 ASSPDGAGVPYEQY
. TRBJ2-7 TRBV7-8 ASSLYYEQY
. TRBJ1-4 TRBV7-2 ASSPSRSTNEKLF
once TRBJ1-1 TRBV6-1 ASSATWNTEAF
once TRBJ2-7 TRBV28 ASSPTTSPSSSGYMEQY
once TRBJ2-7 TRBV4-3 ASSQDWLAGVYEQY
. TRBJ1-5 TRBV21-1 ASSEKSGTYCQPQH
. TRBJ2-1 TRBV7-3 ASSKAGGPDEQF
. TRBJ2-7 TRBV19 ASSMGLTYEQY
. TRBJ1-3 TRBV10-2 ASSFGQGAAGNTIY
. TRBJ1-5 TRBV28 ASSPEMGRSNQPQH
. TRBJ2-1 TRBV5-5 ASSNIGTGSYNEQF
. TRBJ2-1 TRBV25-1 ASNPQREFYNEQF
. TRBJ2-5 TRBV7-7 ASSLGAGNQETQY
. TRBJ2-1 TRBV5-1 ASSLKRGNNEQF
. TRBJ1-4 TRBV11-2 ASSQGPTNEKLF
. TRBJ2-1 TRBV5-6 ASSPVGRGSYNEQF
. TRBJ2-7 TRBV28 ASSSRGTSSYEQY
. TRBJ1-2 TRBV6-5 ASSGTRGWAMGYT
. TRBJ2-7 TRBV7-8 ASSLGTSATYEQY
. TRBJ1-4 TRBV6-5 ASATGTNEKLF
. TRBJ1-5 TRBV5-1 ASSLGSRGDQPQH
. TRBJ2-5 TRBV6-1 ASTNPIMIETQY
. TRBJ2-1 TRBV7-3 ASSPQPGLAGHNEQF
once TRBJ1-2 TRBV2 ASSQDLGYT
. TRBJ2-1 TRBV29-1 SVDSDPGTSGRGWDGEQF
. TRBJ2-6 TRBV19 ASSTLGTGANVLT
. TRBJ2-3 TRBV7-2 ASSRWVTSGRGTQY
once TRBJ2-1 TRBV5-1 ASSLADPYNEQF
. TRBJ2-2 TRBV29-1 SAGLAGATGELF
. TRBJ2-4 TRBV28 ASSGGTGKNIQY
once TRBJ1-1 TRBV10-3 AISGTGGDTEAF
. TRBJ2-4 TRBV18 ASSPPPAKNIQY
. TRBJ2-2 TRBV5-4 ASSFHSENTGELF
. TRBJ2-1 TRBV11-3 ASSHDRDRFNNEQF
. TRBJ1-5 TRBV10-3 AISQPGQGGRPQH
. TRBJ1-1 TRBV7-8 ASSLIQGGTEAF
. TRBJ2-7 TRBV10-2 ASSGPLGGGGYEQY